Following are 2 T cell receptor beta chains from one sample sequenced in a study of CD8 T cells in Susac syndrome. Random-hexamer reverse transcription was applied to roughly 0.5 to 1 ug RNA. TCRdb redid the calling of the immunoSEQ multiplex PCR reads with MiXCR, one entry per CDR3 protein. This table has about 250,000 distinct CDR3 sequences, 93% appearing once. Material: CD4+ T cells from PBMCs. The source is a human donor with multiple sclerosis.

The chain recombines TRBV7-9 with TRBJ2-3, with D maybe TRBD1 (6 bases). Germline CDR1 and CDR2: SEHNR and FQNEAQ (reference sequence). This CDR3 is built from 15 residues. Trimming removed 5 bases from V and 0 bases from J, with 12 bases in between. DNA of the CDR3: TGTGCCAGCAGCGCCAGACAGGTTAGCACAGATACGCAGTATTTT. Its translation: CASSARQVSTDTQYF. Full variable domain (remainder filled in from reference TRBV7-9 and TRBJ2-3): DTGVSQNPRHKITKRGQNVTFRCDPISEHNRLYWYRQTLGQGPEFLTYFQNEAQLEKSRLLSDRFSAERPKGSFSTLEIQRTEQGDSAMYLCASSARQVSTDTQYFGPGTRLTVL.

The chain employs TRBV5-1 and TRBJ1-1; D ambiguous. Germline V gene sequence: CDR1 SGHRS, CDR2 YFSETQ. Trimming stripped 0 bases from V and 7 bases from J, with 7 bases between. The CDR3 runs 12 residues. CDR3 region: CASSLGYGEAFF. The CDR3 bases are TGCGCCAGCAGCTTGGGTTACGGTGAAGCTTTCTTT.